The 25 T cell receptor beta chains presented below share a single source sample, sequenced in a study of T cell responses to AZD1222 COVID-19 vaccine. Clones were read by immunoSEQ multiplex PCR, and TCRdb kept only the in-frame ones, dropping some. The table shows about 97,000 clones, with around nine tenths occurring only once. This material consisted of peripheral blood, taken on day 0 of AZD1222 vaccination. These receptors all stem from an adult in good health.

The rearrangement uses TRBV12-3 or TRBV12-4 and TRBJ2-7; possible D gene TRBD1, 5 bases. Trimming took off 2 bases at V and 6 bases at J, with 11 bases between the two ends. This CDR3 comprises 13 residues. In DNA, the CDR3 is TGTGCCAGCAGTTTACAGGGCAGTCTCGAGCAGTACTTC. Protein product: CASSLQGSLEQYF.

The chain recombines TRBV6-1 with TRBJ2-6; D uncertain. CDR1 is MNHNS, CDR2 SASEGT, per germline. CDR3 length: 16 amino acids. V lost 4 bases and J 0 bases, leaving 10 bases between the germline ends. CDR3 in DNA: TGTGCCAGCAGTGCTGCTCGGACCTCTGGGGCCAACGTCCTGACTTTC. Amino acid sequence: CASSAARTSGANVLTF.

The V and J genes are TRBV19 and TRBJ1-6; D is possibly TRBD1 (5 bases). Germline lookup yields CDR1 LNHDA and CDR2 SQIVND (reference sequence). Trimming took 7 bases from V and 4 from J, leaving 11 bases between them. The CDR3 runs to 14 residues. CDR3 nucleotides: TGTGCCAGTACTCTTACAGGTTATAATTCACCCCTCCACTTT. It is translated as CASTLTGYNSPLHF.

About this clone: An end of the junction differs from the germline gene, which may be a read error. The gene calls are TRBV7-7 and TRBJ2-5; 7 bases fit TRBD1. The length of the CDR3 is 13 residues. Looked up from germline, CDR1 is SSHAT and CDR2 is FNYEAQ (reference sequence). CDR3 region: CASSTGQIETQYF. The CDR3 region has the DNA TGTGCTAGCAGCACGGGACAGATAGAGACCCAGTACTTC.

The CDR3 DNA is TGTGCCAGCAGCCCGGAGGGGGGGCACACTGAAGCTTTCTTT. The encoded protein is CASSPEGGHTEAFF. The V and J genes are TRBV7-2 and TRBJ1-1; the D gene is possibly TRBD1 (6 bases). Germline lookup yields CDR1 SGHTA and CDR2 FQGNSA. The V gene lost 5 bases and the J gene lost 3 bases, with 13 bases spanning the gap. The CDR3 extends over 14 amino acids.

The rearrangement links TRBV6-5 to TRBJ1-3; 8 bases are shared with TRBD1. Trimming removed 8 bases from V and 3 bases from J; junction bases left unmatched: 6. This CDR3 is built from 14 residues. Germline assignment: CDR1 MNHEY and CDR2 SVGAGI. CDR3 nucleotide sequence: TGTGCCAGCGGGCGACAGGGGTATGGAAACACCATATATTTT. This codes for CASGRQGYGNTIYF.

The J gene is TRBJ1-6, the V gene TRBV9; D is unresolved. V was cut by 0 bases and J by 8 bases, with 12 bases left in between. The germline V gene has CDR1 SGDLS and CDR2 YYNGEE. CDR3 length equals 15 residues. The CDR3 here is CASSVAGGSDSPLHF. The CDR3 DNA follows: TGTGCCAGCAGCGTAGCGGGCGGGAGTGATTCACCCCTCCACTTT.

The rearrangement links TRBV7-2 to TRBJ2-1; D is undetermined. The CDR3 has 13 amino acids. V was shortened by 1 base and J by 10 bases, with 11 bases between the two germline ends. Germline V gives CDR1 SGHTA, CDR2 FQGNSA. This CDR3 is CASSLDKALEQFF. CDR3 in DNA: TGTGCCAGCAGCTTAGATAAGGCCCTCGAGCAGTTCTTC.

The rearrangement joins TRBV11-3 to TRBJ1-3, with D maybe TRBD1 (5 bases). The CDR3 totals 14 residues. The V and J ends lost 6 bases and 0 bases respectively, with 9 bases between them. Germline V lookup: CDR1 SGHNT, CDR2 YENEEA. The CDR3, as DNA: TGTGCCAGCAGGCCAGGGTACTCTGGAAACACCATATATTTT. Protein product: CASRPGYSGNTIYF.

The genes are TRBV25-1 and TRBJ2-4; 8 positions match TRBD1. With V trimmed by 2 bases and J by 14 bases, 5 bases remained unmatched. The germline V gene has CDR1 MGHDK and CDR2 SYGVNS. The CDR3 totals 12 residues. The CDR3 protein is CASSETGGREYF. The CDR3 DNA follows: TGTGCCAGCAGTGAAACAGGGGGGCGCGAGTACTTC.

The V call is TRBV6-2 or TRBV6-3, the J call TRBJ2-7, with TRBD1 identical over 9 bases. The CDR3 is made up of 15 amino acids. The germline CDR1 and CDR2 sequences are MNHEY and SVGEGT. J gave up 6 bases and V 5 bases, and 11 bases lay outside the gene matches. DNA for the CDR3: TGTGCCAGCAGTACAACCGGGACAGGGAGACGCGAGCAGTACTTC. Amino acid sequence: CASSTTGTGRREQYF.

The gene calls are TRBV9 and TRBJ2-1, with 9 positions matching TRBD2. This CDR3 comprises 15 residues. J lost 5 bases, V lost 5 bases, and 8 bases had no gene match. CDR1 is SGDLS and CDR2 is YYNGEE in the germline V gene. CDR3 in amino acids: CASSGRSGGNNEQFF. In nucleotides, the CDR3 is TGTGCCAGCAGTGGGAGAAGCGGGGGGAACAATGAGCAGTTCTTC. Full variable domain (remainder filled in from reference TRBV9 and TRBJ2-1): DSGVTQTPKHLITATGQRVTLRCSPRSGDLSVYWYQQSLDQGLQFLIQYYNGEERAKGNILERFSAQQFPDLHSELNLSSLELGDSALYFCASSGRSGGNNEQFFGPGTRLTVL.

V usage is TRBV5-1 and J usage is TRBJ1-2; TRBD1 aligns across 9 bases. The CDR3 is made up of 14 amino acids. The germline V gene has CDR1 SGHRS and CDR2 YFSETQ. V dropped 5 bases and J dropped 4; count of bases not matched to a gene: 6. The chain's CDR3 is CASRPGTGSYGYTF. Here the CDR3 DNA reads TGCGCCAGCAGGCCCGGGACAGGGTCCTATGGCTACACCTTC.

J is TRBJ1-1 and V is TRBV30, with TRBD1 matching 7 bases. V dropped 4 bases and J dropped 1; count of bases not matched to a gene: 3. CDR1 GTSNPN and CDR2 SVGIG come from the germline V gene (reference sequence). The CDR3 is 13 residues long. As DNA, the CDR3 is TGTGCCTGGACGCACAGGGGGAACACTGAAGCTTTCTTT. This translates into CAWTHRGNTEAFF.

This chain links TRBV7-8 with TRBJ1-1; D call uncertain. CDR3 length equals 13 residues. Trimming removed 3 bases at V and 3 bases at J, with 8 bases between. Germline V gene lookup returns CDR1 SGHVS and CDR2 FQNEAQ. The CDR3 nucleotides are TGTGCCAGCAGCTTGCGGGGAGACACTGAAGCTTTCTTT. This encodes CASSLRGDTEAFF. Full variable domain (outside the CDR3, taken from reference TRBV7-8 and TRBJ1-1): GAGVSQSPRYKVAKRGQDVALRCDPISGHVSLFWYQQALGQGPEFLTYFQNEAQLDKSGLPSDRFFAERPEGSVSTLKIQRTQQEDSAVYLCASSLRGDTEAFFGQGTRLTVV.

The chain is built from TRBV28 and TRBJ2-1; 9 bases are a match to TRBD1. CDR1 and CDR2 from the germline V gene are MDHEN and SYDVKM. The CDR3 is made up of 14 amino acids. V shed 7 bases and J 5 bases; nucleotides not matched to a gene: 6. The CDR3, as DNA: TGTGCCAGCATTCCCGGGACAGGGCACAATGAGCAGTTCTTC. Residues: CASIPGTGHNEQFF.

The chain links TRBV18 to TRBJ2-2; TRBD2 is a possible D gene (6 bases). Germline V gene data show CDR1 as KGHSH and CDR2 as LQKENI. Trimming stripped 3 bases from V and 1 base from J, with 9 bases between. The CDR3 contains 15 residues. CDR3 loop: CASSPAGRNTGELFF. The CDR3 nucleotides read TGTGCCAGCTCACCCGCGGGGAGGAACACCGGGGAGCTGTTTTTT.

The rearrangement links TRBV21-1 to TRBJ1-3. TRBV21-1 is a pseudogene locus. The CDR3 covers 18 residues. CDR3 protein: CASSKTLGGFGTRNTIYF. DNA of the CDR3: TGTGCCAGCAGCAAAACCCTTGGGGGGTTCGGTACCAGAAACACCATATATTTT.

This chain joins TRBV6-1 and TRBJ1-5; tentatively, D is TRBD1 (5 bases). The CDR3 is 17 residues long. The germline CDR1 and CDR2 sequences are MNHNS and SASEGT. The germline V and J ends were trimmed by 4 bases and 2 bases, with 18 bases remaining between them. The CDR3 is CASSAVEGLAGNQPQHF. As DNA, the CDR3 is TGTGCCAGCAGTGCGGTTGAGGGACTGGCGGGCAATCAGCCCCAGCATTTT.

J is TRBJ1-6 and V is TRBV29-1, with 7 bases matching TRBD1. Germline CDR1 and CDR2: SQVTM and ANQGSEA. Germline trimming cut 5 bases from V and 8 bases from J; bases unmatched to any gene: 6. The CDR3 has 13 residues. The CDR3, as DNA: TGCAGCGTTCGCCGGGACAGATATTCACCCCTCCACTTT. Encoded protein: CSVRRDRYSPLHF.

V usage is TRBV9 and J usage is TRBJ2-3, with TRBD2 matching 12 bases. CDR3 length: 16 residues. Germline CDR1 is SGDLS and CDR2 is YYNGEE. V was clipped by 4 bases and J by 2 bases; unmatched bases: 5. CDR3 coding DNA: TGTGCCAGCAGCTGGACTAGCGGGGCGCACACAGATACGCAGTATTTT. Amino acids: CASSWTSGAHTDTQYF.

CDR3 in amino acids: CASSLARTGNTGELFF. CDR3 DNA: TGCGCCAGCAGCTTGGCCAGGACAGGGAACACCGGGGAGCTGTTTTTT. The chain combines TRBV5-1 with TRBJ2-2; 7 bases are shared with TRBD1. Germline V gives CDR1 SGHRS, CDR2 YFSETQ. The CDR3 extends over 16 amino acids. V trimming: 0 bases; J trimming: 1 base; junction bases outside the gene matches: 3. Using reference TRBV5-1 and TRBJ2-2 for the parts outside the CDR3, the full variable domain is KAGVTQTPRYLIKTRGQQVTLSCSPISGHRSVSWYQQTPGQGLQFLFEYFSETQRNKGNFPGRFSGRQFSNSRSEMNVSTLELGDSALYLCASSLARTGNTGELFFGEGSRLTVL.

The chain has TRBV12-5 and TRBJ2-1; possible D gene TRBD2, 5 bases. The germline CDR1 and CDR2 sequences are LGHNT and FRNRAP. V was shortened by 4 bases and J by 10 bases, with 14 bases between the two germline ends. This CDR3 is built from 13 residues. CDR3 sequence: CASGWPQAGEQFF. The CDR3 DNA sequence: TGTGCTAGTGGTTGGCCCCAGGCGGGCGAGCAGTTCTTC.

The chain carries TRBV4-1 and TRBJ2-3; TRBD1 might be the D (6 bases). Germline V gives CDR1 MGHRA, CDR2 YSYEKL. V lost 2 bases and J lost 3, with 15 bases in between. This CDR3 is 16 amino acids long. CDR3 amino acids: CASSQNLQGGTDTQYF. The CDR3 DNA reads TGCGCCAGCAGCCAAAATTTACAGGGTGGGACAGATACGCAGTATTTT.

V gene TRBV25-1 combines with J gene TRBJ1-2; no definite D call. CDR3 size: 15 residues. V was trimmed by 1 base and J by 4 bases, leaving 13 bases between them. Germline V gives CDR1 MGHDK, CDR2 SYGVNS. This chain's CDR3 is CASSESGGPGYGYTF. Here the CDR3 DNA reads TGTGCCAGCAGTGAATCAGGAGGGCCAGGCTATGGCTACACCTTC.